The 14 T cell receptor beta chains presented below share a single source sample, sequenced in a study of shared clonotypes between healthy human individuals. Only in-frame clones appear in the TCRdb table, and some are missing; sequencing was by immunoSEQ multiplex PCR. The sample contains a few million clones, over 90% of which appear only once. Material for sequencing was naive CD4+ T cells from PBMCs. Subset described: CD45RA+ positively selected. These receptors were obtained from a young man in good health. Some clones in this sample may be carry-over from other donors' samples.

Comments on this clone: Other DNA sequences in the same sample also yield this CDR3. CDR3 amino acids: CASSPGEETQYF. The DNA for the CDR3 is TGTGCCAGCAGCCCAGGGGAAGAGACCCAGTACTTC. The V gene is TRBV2, the J gene TRBJ2-5, with TRBD1 as a possible D gene (6 bases). Between the trimmed V and J ends, which lost 6 bases and 3 bases, there was a span of 8 bases. CDR1 and CDR2 from the germline V gene are SNHLY and FYNNEI. The CDR3 covers 12 residues. The variable domain in full, with the rest retrieved from reference TRBV2 and TRBJ2-5, is EPEVTQTPSHQVTQMGQEVILRCVPISNHLYFYWYRQILGQKVEFLVSFYNNEISEKSEIFDDQFSVERPDGSNFTLKIRSTKLEDSAMYFCASSPGEETQYFGPGTRLLVL.

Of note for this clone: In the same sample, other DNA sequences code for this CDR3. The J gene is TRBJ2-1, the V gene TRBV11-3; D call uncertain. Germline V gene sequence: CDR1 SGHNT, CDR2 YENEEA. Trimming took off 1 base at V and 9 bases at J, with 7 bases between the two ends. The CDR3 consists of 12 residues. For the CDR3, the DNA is TGTGCCAGCAGCTTAGCCGGCGGTGAGCAGTTCTTC. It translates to CASSLAGGEQFF.

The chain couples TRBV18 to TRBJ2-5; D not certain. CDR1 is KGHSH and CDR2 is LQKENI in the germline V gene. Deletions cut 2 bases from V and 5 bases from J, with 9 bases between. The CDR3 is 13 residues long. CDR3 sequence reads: CASSPRADETQYF. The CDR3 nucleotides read TGTGCCAGCTCACCAAGGGCAGACGAGACCCAGTACTTC.

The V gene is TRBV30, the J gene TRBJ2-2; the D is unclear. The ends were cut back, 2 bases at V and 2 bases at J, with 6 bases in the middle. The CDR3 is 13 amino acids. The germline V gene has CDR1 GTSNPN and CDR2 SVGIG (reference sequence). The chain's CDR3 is CAWSRSNTGELFF. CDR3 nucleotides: TGTGCCTGGAGTAGGAGTAACACCGGGGAGCTGTTTTTT.

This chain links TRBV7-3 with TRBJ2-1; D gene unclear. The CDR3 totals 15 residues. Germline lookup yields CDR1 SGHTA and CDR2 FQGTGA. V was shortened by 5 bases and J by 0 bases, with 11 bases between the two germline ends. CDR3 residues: CASSQWASSYNEQFF. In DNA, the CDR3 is TGTGCCAGCAGCCAATGGGCAAGCTCCTACAATGAGCAGTTCTTC.

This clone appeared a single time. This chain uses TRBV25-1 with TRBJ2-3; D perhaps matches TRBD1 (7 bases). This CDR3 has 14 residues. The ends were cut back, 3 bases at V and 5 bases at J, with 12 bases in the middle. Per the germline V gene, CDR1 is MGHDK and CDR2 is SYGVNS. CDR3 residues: CASSEVRGVDTQYF. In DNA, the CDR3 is TGTGCCAGCAGTGAGGTCAGGGGGGTAGATACGCAGTATTTT. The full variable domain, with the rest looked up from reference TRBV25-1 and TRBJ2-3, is EADIYQTPRYLVIGTGKKITLECSQTMGHDKMYWYQQDPGMELHLIHYSYGVNSTEKGDLSSESTVSRIRTEHFPLTLESARPSHTSQYLCASSEVRGVDTQYFGPGTRLTVL.

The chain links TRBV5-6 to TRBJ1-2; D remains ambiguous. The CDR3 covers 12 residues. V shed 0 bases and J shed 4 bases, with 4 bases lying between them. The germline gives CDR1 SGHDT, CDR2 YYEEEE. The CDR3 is CASSLEAYGYTF. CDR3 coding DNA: TGTGCCAGCAGCTTGGAGGCCTATGGCTACACCTTC.

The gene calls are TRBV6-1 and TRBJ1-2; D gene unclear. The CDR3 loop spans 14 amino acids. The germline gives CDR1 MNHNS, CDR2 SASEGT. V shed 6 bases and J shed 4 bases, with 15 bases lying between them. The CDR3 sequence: CASRGWAETYGYTF. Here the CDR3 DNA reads TGTGCCAGCAGGGGGTGGGCGGAGACCTATGGCTACACCTTC.

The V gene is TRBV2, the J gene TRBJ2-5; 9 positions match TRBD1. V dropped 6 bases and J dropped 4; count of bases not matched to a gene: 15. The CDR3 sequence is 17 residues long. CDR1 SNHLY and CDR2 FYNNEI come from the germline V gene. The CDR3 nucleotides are TGTGCCAGCAGGGACACTCTAGGGACAGGGTTCTCAGAGACCCAGTACTTC. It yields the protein CASRDTLGTGFSETQYF.

Here the CDR3 DNA reads TGTGCCAGCAGTGGAGAACGTACCGGGACTGGGGCCAACGTCCTGACTTTC. It translates to CASSGERTGTGANVLTF. V gene TRBV2 combines with J gene TRBJ2-6, with D tentatively TRBD2 (5 bases). This CDR3 has 17 amino acids. Germline values: CDR1 SNHLY, CDR2 FYNNEI. Trimming removed 4 bases at V and 2 bases at J, with 15 bases between. The variable domain in full, completed from reference TRBV2 and TRBJ2-6, reads EPEVTQTPSHQVTQMGQEVILRCVPISNHLYFYWYRQILGQKVEFLVSFYNNEISEKSEIFDDQFSVERPDGSNFTLKIRSTKLEDSAMYFCASSGERTGTGANVLTFGAGSRLTVL.

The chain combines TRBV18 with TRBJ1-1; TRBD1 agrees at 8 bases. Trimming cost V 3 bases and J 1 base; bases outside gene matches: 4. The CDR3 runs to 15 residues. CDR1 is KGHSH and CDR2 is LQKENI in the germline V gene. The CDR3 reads CASSPRQGSNTEAFF. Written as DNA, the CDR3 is TGTGCCAGCTCACCGCGACAGGGGTCGAACACTGAAGCTTTCTTT.

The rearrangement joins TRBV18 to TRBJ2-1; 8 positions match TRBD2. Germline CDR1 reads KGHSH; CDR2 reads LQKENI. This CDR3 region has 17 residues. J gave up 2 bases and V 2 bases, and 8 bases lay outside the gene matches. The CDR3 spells CASSPTHSGKAYNEQFF. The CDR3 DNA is TGTGCCAGCTCACCAACACATAGCGGGAAGGCCTACAATGAGCAGTTCTTC. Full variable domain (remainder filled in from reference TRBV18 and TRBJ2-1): NAGVMQNPRHLVRRRGQEARLRCSPMKGHSHVYWYRQLPEEGLKFMVYLQKENIIDESGMPKERFSAEFPKEGPSILRIQQVVRGDSAAYFCASSPTHSGKAYNEQFFGPGTRLTVL.

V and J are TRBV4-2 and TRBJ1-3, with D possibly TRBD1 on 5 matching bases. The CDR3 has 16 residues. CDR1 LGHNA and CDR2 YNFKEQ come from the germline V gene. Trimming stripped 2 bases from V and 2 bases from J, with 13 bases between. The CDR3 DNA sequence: TGTGCCAGCAGCCAACCACGGGACCGGGCTGGAAACACCATATATTTT. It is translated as CASSQPRDRAGNTIYF.

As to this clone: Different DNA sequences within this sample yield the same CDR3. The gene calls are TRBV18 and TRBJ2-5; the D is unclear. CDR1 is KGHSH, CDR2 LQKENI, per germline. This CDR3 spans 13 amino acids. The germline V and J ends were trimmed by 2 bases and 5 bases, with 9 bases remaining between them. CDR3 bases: TGTGCCAGCTCACCAGGCCCCGGGGAGACCCAGTACTTC. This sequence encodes CASSPGPGETQYF.